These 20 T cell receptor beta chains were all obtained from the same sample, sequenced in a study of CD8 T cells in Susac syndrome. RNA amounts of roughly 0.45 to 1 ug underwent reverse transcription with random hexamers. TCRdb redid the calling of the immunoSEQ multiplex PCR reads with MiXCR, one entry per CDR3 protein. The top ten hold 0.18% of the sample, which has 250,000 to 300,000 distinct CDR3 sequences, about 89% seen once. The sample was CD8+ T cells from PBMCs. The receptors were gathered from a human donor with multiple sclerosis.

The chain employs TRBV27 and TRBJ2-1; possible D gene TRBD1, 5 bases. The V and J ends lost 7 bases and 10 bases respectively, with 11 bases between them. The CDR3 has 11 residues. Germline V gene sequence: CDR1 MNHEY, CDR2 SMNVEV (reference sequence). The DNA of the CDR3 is TGTGCCAGCAAGCAGGGTTACGAGCAGTTCTTC. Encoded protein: CASKQGYEQFF.

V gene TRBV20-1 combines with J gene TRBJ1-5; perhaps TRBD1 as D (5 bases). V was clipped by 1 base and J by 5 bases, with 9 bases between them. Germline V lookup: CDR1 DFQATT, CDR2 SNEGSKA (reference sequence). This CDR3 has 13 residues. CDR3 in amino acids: CSARAGEYQPQHF. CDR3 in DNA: TGCAGTGCTAGAGCGGGGGAGTATCAGCCCCAGCATTTT.

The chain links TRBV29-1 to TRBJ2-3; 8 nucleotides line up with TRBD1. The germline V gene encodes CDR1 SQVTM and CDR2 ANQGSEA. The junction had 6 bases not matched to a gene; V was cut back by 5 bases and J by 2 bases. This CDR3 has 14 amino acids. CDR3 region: CSVSGGASTDTQYF. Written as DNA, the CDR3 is TGCAGCGTTTCAGGGGGCGCCTCCACAGATACGCAGTATTTT.

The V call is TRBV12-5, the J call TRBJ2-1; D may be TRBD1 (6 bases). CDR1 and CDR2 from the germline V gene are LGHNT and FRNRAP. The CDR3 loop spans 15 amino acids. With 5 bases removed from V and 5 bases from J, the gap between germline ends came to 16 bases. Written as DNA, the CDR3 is TGTGCTAGTGGTCAGGGGTGGCTGGGCCACAATGAGCAGTTCTTC. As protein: CASGQGWLGHNEQFF.

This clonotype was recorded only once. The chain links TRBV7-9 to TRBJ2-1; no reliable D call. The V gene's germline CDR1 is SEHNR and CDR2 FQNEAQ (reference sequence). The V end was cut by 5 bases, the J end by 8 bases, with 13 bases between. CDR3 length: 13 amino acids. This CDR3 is CASSHPVRDEQFF. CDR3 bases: TGTGCCAGCAGCCACCCGGTTAGGGATGAGCAGTTCTTC. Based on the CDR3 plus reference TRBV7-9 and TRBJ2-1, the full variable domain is DTGVSQNPRHKITKRGQNVTFRCDPISEHNRLYWYRQTLGQGPEFLTYFQNEAQLEKSRLLSDRFSAERPKGSFSTLEIQRTEQGDSAMYLCASSHPVRDEQFFGPGTRLTVL.

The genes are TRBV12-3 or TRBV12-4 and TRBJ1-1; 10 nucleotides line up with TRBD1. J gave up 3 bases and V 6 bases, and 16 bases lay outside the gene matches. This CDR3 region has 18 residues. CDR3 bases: TGTGCCAGCAGCTCCGGGACAGGGGCCCTCCCCGTGGACACTGAAGCTTTCTTT. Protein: CASSSGTGALPVDTEAFF.

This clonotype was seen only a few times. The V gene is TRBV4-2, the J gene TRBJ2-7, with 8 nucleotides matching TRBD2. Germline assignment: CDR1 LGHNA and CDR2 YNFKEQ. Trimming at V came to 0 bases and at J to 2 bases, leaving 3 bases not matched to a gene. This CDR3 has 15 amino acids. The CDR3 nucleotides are TGTGCCAGCAGCCAAGATCGGGGACTAGCCTACGAGCAGTACTTC. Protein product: CASSQDRGLAYEQYF.

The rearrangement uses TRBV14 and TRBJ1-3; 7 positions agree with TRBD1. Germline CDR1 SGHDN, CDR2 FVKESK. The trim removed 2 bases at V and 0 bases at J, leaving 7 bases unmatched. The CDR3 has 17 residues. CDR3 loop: CASSQWGDSYSGNTIYF. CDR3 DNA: TGTGCCAGCAGCCAATGGGGGGACAGTTACTCTGGAAACACCATATATTTT.

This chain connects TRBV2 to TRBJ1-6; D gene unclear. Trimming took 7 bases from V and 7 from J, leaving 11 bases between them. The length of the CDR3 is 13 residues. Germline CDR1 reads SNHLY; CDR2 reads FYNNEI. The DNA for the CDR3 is TGTGCCAGCACCCCGTTGGGGAATTCACCCCTCCACTTT. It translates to CASTPLGNSPLHF.

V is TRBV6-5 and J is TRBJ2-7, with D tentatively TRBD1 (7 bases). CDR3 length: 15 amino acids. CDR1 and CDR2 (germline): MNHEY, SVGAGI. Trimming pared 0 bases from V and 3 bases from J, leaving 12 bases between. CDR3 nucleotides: TGTGCCAGCAGTTACTCGGAGCAGGGGGGCTACGAGCAGTACTTC. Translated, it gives CASSYSEQGGYEQYF.

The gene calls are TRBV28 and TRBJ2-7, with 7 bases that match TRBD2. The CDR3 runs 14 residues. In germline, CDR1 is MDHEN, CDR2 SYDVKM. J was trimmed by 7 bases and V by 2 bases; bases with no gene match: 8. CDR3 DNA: TGTGCCAGCAGTTTAATGAGCGGGGCGAGGGAGCAGTACTTC. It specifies CASSLMSGAREQYF.

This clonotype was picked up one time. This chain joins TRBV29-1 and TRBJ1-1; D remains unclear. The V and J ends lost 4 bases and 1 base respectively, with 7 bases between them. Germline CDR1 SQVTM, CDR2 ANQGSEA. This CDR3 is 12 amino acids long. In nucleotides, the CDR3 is TGCAGCGTTGGACACACGAACACTGAAGCTTTCTTT. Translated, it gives CSVGHTNTEAFF. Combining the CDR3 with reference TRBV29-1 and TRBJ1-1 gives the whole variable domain SAVISQKPSRDICQRGTSLTIQCQVDSQVTMMFWYRQQPGQSLTLIATANQGSEATYESGFVIDKFPISRPNLTFSTLTVSNMSPEDSSIYLCSVGHTNTEAFFGQGTRLTVV.

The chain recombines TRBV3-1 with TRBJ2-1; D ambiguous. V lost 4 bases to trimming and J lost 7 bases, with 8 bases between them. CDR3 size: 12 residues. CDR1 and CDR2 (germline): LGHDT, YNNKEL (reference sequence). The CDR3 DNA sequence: TGTGCCAGCAGCCCTAATTTAAATGAGCAGTTCTTC. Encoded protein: CASSPNLNEQFF.

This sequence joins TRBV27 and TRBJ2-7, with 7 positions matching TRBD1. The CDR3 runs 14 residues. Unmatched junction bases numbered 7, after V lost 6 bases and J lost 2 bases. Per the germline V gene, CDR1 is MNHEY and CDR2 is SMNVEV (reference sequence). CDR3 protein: CASSLGTAPYEQYF. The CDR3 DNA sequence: TGTGCCAGCAGCCTCGGGACAGCCCCCTACGAGCAGTACTTC.

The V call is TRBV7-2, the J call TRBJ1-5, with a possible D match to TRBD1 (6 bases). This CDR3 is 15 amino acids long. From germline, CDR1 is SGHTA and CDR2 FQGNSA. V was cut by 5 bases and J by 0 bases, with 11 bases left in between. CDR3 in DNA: TGTGCCAGCAGCGCGGACAGACATAGCAATCAGCCCCAGCATTTT. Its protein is CASSADRHSNQPQHF. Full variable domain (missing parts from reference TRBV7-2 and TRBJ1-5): GAGVSQSPSNKVTEKGKDVELRCDPISGHTALYWYRQSLGQGLEFLIYFQGNSAPDKSGLPSDRFSAERTGGSVSTLTIQRTQQEDSAVYLCASSADRHSNQPQHFGDGTRLSIL.

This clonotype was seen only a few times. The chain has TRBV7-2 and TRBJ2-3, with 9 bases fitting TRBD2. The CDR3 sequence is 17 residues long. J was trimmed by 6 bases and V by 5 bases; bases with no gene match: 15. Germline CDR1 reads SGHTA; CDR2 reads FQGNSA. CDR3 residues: CASSTTLAGGPLDTQYF. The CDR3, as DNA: TGTGCCAGCAGCACCACTCTGGCGGGAGGGCCGCTGGATACGCAGTATTTT.

This CDR3 reads CASSLTGASSPQYF. The CDR3 nucleotides are TGTGCCAGCAGTTTAACAGGGGCATCGTCCCCGCAGTACTTC. The chain recombines TRBV28 with TRBJ2-7; TRBD1 matches at 7 bases. J gave up 9 bases and V 2 bases, and 10 bases lay outside the gene matches. Germline values: CDR1 MDHEN, CDR2 SYDVKM. The CDR3 sequence is 14 residues long.

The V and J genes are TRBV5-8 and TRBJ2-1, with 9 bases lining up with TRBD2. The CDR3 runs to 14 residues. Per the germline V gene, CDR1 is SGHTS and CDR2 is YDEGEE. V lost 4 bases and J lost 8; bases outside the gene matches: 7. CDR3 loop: CASSRAGGIYEQFF. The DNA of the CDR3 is TGTGCCAGCAGCCGAGCGGGGGGTATCTATGAGCAGTTCTTC. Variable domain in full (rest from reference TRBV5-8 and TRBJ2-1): EAGVTQSPTHLIKTRGQQATLRCSPISGHTSVYWYQQALGLGLQFLLWYDEGEERNRGNFPPRFSGRQFPNYSSELNVNALELEDSALYLCASSRAGGIYEQFFGPGTRLTVL.

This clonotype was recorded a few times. CDR3 protein: CASRDRVNTEAFF. The CDR3 nucleotides are TGTGCCAGCAGGGACAGGGTAAACACTGAAGCTTTCTTT. This chain uses TRBV5-4 with TRBJ1-1; 8 nucleotides line up with TRBD1. Trimming at V came to 5 bases and at J to 2 bases, leaving 2 bases not matched to a gene. Germline CDR1 and CDR2: SGHNT and YYREEE (reference sequence). The CDR3 spans 13 residues.

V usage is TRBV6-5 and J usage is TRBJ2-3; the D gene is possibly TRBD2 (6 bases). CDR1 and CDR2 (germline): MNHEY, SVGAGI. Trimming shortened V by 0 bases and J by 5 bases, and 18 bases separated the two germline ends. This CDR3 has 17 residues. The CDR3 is CASSYSERTGERDTQYF. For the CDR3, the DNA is TGTGCCAGCAGTTACTCGGAGCGTACGGGGGAGAGAGATACGCAGTATTTT.